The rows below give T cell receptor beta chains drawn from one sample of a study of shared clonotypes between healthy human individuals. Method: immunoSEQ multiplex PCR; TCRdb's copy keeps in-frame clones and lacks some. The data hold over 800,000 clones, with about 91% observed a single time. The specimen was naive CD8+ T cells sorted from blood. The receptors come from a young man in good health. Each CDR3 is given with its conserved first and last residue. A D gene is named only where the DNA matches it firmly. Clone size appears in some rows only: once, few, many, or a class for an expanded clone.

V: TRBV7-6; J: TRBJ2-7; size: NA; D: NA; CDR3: CASSSGGISYEQYF; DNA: TGTGCCAGCAGCTCAGGAGGGATCTCCTACGAGCAGTACTTC
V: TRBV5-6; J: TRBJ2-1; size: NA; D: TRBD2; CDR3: CASSLGLAGLMSSEQFF; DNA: TGTGCCAGCAGCCTGGGACTAGCGGGACTGATGAGCAGCGAGCAGTTCTTC
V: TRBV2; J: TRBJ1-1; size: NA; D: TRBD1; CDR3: CASSEGTGGTEAFF; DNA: TGTGCCAGCAGTGAGGGGACAGGGGGCACTGAAGCTTTCTTT
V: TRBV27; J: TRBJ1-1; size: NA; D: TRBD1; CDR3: CASSGTGGSEAFF; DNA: TGTGCCAGCAGTGGGACAGGGGGAAGTGAAGCTTTCTTT
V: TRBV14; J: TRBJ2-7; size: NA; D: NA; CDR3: CASSPPGGNGEQYF; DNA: TGTGCCAGCAGCCCCCCTGGGGGGAACGGCGAGCAGTACTTC
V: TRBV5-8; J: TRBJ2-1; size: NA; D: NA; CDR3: CATTEIGSSYNEQFF; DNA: TGTGCCACCACGGAGATTGGAAGCTCCTACAATGAGCAGTTCTTC
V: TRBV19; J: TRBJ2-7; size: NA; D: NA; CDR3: CASSDVYGTYEQYF; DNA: TGTGCCAGTAGCGATGTTTACGGAACCTACGAGCAGTACTTC
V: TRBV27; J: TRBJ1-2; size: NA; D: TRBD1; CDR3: CASSQTGQIGYGYTF; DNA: TGTGCCAGCAGTCAGACAGGGCAAATTGGCTATGGCTACACCTTC
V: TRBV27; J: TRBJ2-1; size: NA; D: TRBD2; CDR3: CASSPHLAGYGDEQFF; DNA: TGTGCCAGCAGTCCCCATCTAGCGGGCTATGGCGATGAGCAGTTCTTC
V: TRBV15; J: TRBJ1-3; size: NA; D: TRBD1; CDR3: CATSRDRGPGNTIYF; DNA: TGTGCCACCAGCAGAGACAGGGGGCCCGGAAACACCATATATTTT
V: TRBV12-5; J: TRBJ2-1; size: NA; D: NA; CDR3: CASGPGDEQFF; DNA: TGTGCTAGTGGGCCAGGGGATGAGCAGTTCTTC
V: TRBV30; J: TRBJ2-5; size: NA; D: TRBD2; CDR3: CAWSVELAGDIRQETQYF; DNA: TGTGCCTGGAGTGTAGAGCTAGCGGGAGATATAAGACAAGAGACCCAGTACTTC
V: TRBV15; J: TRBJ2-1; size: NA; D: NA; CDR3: CATSPIHLGESNEQFF; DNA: TGTGCCACCAGCCCGATCCATCTCGGGGAGTCCAATGAGCAGTTCTTC
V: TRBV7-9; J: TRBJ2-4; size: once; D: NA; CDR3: CASAGEGPHIQYF; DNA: TGTGCCAGCGCCGGAGAGGGGCCCCACATTCAGTACTTC
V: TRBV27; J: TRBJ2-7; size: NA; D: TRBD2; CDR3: CATSLAGGPREQYF; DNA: TGTGCCACCTCCCTAGCGGGAGGGCCGCGAGAGCAGTACTTC
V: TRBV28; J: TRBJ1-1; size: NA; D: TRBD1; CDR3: CASNRGNTEAFF; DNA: TGTGCCAGCAACAGGGGTAACACTGAAGCTTTCTTT
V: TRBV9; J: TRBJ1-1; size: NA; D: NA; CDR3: CASSVAFGTEAFF; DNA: TGTGCCAGCAGCGTAGCTTTCGGCACTGAAGCTTTCTTT
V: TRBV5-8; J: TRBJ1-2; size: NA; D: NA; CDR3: CASSLGFYGYTF; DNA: TGTGCCAGCAGCTTGGGGTTTTATGGCTACACCTTC
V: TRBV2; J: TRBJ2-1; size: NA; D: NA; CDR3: CASSYRRVDEQFF; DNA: TGTGCCAGCAGTTATCGTCGAGTCGATGAGCAGTTCTTC
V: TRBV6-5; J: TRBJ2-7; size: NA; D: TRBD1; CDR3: CATTGTVTYEQYF; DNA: TGTGCCACCACCGGGACAGTGACCTACGAGCAGTACTTC
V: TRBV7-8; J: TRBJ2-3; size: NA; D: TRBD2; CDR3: CASSRVAGGPRDTQYF; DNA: TGTGCCAGCAGCCGCGTAGCGGGAGGGCCCAGAGATACGCAGTATTTT
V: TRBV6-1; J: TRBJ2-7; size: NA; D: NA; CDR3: CASSEGRQSYEQYF; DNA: TGTGCCAGCAGTGAAGGGCGACAGTCCTACGAGCAGTACTTC
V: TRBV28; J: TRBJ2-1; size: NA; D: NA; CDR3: CASSLFFNEQFF; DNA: TGTGCCAGCAGTTTATTCTTCAATGAGCAGTTCTTC
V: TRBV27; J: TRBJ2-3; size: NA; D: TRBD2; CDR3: CASRSGTSGSENTQYF; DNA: TGTGCCAGCAGATCCGGGACTAGCGGGAGTGAAAATACGCAGTATTTT
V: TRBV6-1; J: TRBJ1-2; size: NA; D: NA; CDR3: CASSEQPPDYGYTF; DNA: TGTGCCAGCAGTGAACAACCACCGGACTATGGCTACACCTTC
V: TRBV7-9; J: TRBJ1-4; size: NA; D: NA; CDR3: CASSYGQRGNEKLFF; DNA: TGTGCCAGCAGCTACGGACAGCGGGGAAACGAAAAACTGTTTTTT
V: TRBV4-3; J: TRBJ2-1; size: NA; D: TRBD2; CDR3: CASSQDSGTKKFF; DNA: TGCGCCAGCAGCCAAGACTCCGGGACTAAAAAGTTCTTC